The 21 T cell receptor beta chains reported below all come from one sample, sequenced in a study of cytomegalovirus exposure and HLA in healthy donors (dated by TCRdb to between 2016 and 2019). Receptors were amplified or captured by the immunoSEQ multiplex PCR assay. For the multiplex PCR, a mixture combining 60 forward primers for TCR Vbeta segments and 13 reverse primers for TCR Jbeta segments was used. TCRdb mirrors the immuneACCESS table, restricted to in-frame sequences. Some clones are absent from its copies; in checked studies, under half trace to an unresolved V gene, and the reason for the others is unknown. The sample table contains about 180,000 clones; only one count was recorded for around 80% of them. Roughly 1.5% of the sample is held by the ten biggest clonotypes. Sequencing used PBMCs. These receptor sequences come from a man aged 18 to 29 in good health and CMV-seronegative.

This sequence joins TRBV5-4 and TRBJ2-1; D may be TRBD2 (5 bases). Germline V lookup: CDR1 SGHNT, CDR2 YYREEE (reference sequence). Trimming took off 0 bases at V and 8 bases at J, with 9 bases between the two ends. CDR3 size: 13 residues. CDR3 DNA sequence: TGTGCCAGCAGCTTGGTGGTGGAGGATGAGCAGTTCTTC. It is translated as CASSLVVEDEQFF. Together with reference TRBV5-4 and TRBJ2-1, the CDR3 gives the full variable domain: ETGVTQSPTHLIKTRGQQVTLRCSSQSGHNTVSWYQQALGQGPQFIFQYYREEENGRGNFPPRFSGLQFPNYSSELNVNALELDDSALYLCASSLVVEDEQFFGPGTRLTVL.

The genes are TRBV21-1 and TRBJ2-7; the DNA was not used to check the table's D call, TRBD2. TRBV21-1 corresponds to a pseudogene. The CDR3 spans 16 residues. The chain's CDR3 is CASSKGETGRAYEQYF. DNA for the CDR3: TGTGCCAGCAGCAAAGGGGAAACCGGGAGAGCCTACGAGCAGTACTTC.

This chain links TRBV27 with TRBJ2-4; D not resolved. There are 16 residues in the CDR3. Germline assignment: CDR1 MNHEY and CDR2 SMNVEV (reference sequence). V lost 5 bases and J 3 bases, leaving 17 bases between the germline ends. CDR3 sequence: CASSGNPGEDKNIQYF. The CDR3 region has the DNA TGTGCCAGCAGTGGCAATCCCGGAGAGGACAAAAACATTCAGTACTTC.

The chain carries TRBV5-1 and TRBJ2-5, with D perhaps matching TRBD2 (5 bases). Trimming stripped 4 bases from V and 6 bases from J, with 19 bases between. CDR1 SGHRS and CDR2 YFSETQ come from the germline V gene. There are 15 residues in the CDR3. CDR3 nucleotide sequence: TGCGCCAGCAGCGATGACCCGGGGAACGGCCAGACCCAGTACTTC. This encodes CASSDDPGNGQTQYF.

This chain joins TRBV6-1 and TRBJ2-7, with a possible D match to TRBD2 (6 bases). CDR3 length equals 15 residues. The germline V gene encodes CDR1 MNHNS and CDR2 SASEGT. The V gene lost 2 bases and the J gene lost 5 bases, with 16 bases spanning the gap. CDR3 DNA: TGTGCCAGCAGTGAAATGGGGGGTCGGGGCGACGAGCAGTACTTC. This sequence encodes CASSEMGGRGDEQYF.

V and J are TRBV4-3 and TRBJ2-7, with TRBD1 as a possible D gene (6 bases). The CDR3 consists of 15 residues. Trimming took off 0 bases at V and 4 bases at J, with 13 bases between the two ends. The germline CDR1 and CDR2 sequences are LGHNA and YSLEER. DNA for the CDR3: TGCGCCAGCAGCCAAGATGGCGCGCAGGGGTACGAGCAGTACTTC. Its protein is CASSQDGAQGYEQYF.

The chain uses TRBV7-6 and TRBJ2-5; the match to TRBD2 covers 10 bases. The CDR3 consists of 16 residues. Germline V CDR1 and CDR2: SGHVS, FNYEAQ. J lost 6 bases, V lost 5 bases, and 12 bases had no gene match. The CDR3 nucleotides are TGTGCCAGCAGCCGCGCAGGGCGAGCGGGGGGGCAGACCCAGTACTTC. Protein: CASSRAGRAGGQTQYF.

The chain recombines TRBV6-1 with TRBJ2-4; maybe TRBD2 (6 bases). The CDR3 contains 11 residues. Germline CDR1 and CDR2: MNHNS and SASEGT. With 5 bases removed from V and 14 bases from J, the gap between germline ends came to 13 bases. For the CDR3, the DNA is TGTGCCAGCAGTACCGGGACTCGAAAGTACTTC. This translates into CASSTGTRKYF.

V gene TRBV27 combines with J gene TRBJ1-4; the D gene is possibly TRBD1 (5 bases). The CDR3 totals 15 residues. Trimming shortened V by 3 bases and J by 4 bases, and 12 bases separated the two germline ends. The germline CDR1 and CDR2 sequences are MNHEY and SMNVEV (reference sequence). CDR3 nucleotide sequence: TGTGCCAGCAGTTTTAGGGGACTGAGTAATGAAAAACTGTTTTTT. Amino acid sequence: CASSFRGLSNEKLFF.

This clone has just a few counts. This CDR3 is CASRGQGGNTEAFF. Written as DNA, the CDR3 is TGTGCCAGCAGGGGACAGGGGGGAAACACTGAAGCTTTCTTT. The chain has TRBV2 and TRBJ1-1; 11 positions agree with TRBD1. CDR1 is SNHLY and CDR2 is FYNNEI in the germline V gene. CDR3 size: 14 residues. V lost 6 bases and J lost 2; bases outside the gene matches: 2. Full variable domain (outside the CDR3, taken from reference TRBV2 and TRBJ1-1): EPEVTQTPSHQVTQMGQEVILRCVPISNHLYFYWYRQILGQKVEFLVSFYNNEISEKSEIFDDQFSVERPDGSNFTLKIRSTKLEDSAMYFCASRGQGGNTEAFFGQGTRLTVV.

This clone was observed a few times. DNA of the CDR3: TGTGCCAGCAGCCAACTGAGGGGCGGGCAGGGACAGGAGGCAGATACGCAGTATTTT. This gives the protein CASSQLRGGQGQEADTQYF. The V call is TRBV7-2, the J call TRBJ2-3; the match to TRBD1 covers 8 bases. The CDR3 is 19 residues long. After removal of 5 bases from V and 4 bases from J, the junction contained 20 bases not matched to a gene. Germline values: CDR1 SGHTA, CDR2 FQGNSA.

The V and J genes are TRBV11-3 and TRBJ2-7; possible D gene TRBD2, 5 bases. CDR1 SGHNT and CDR2 YENEEA come from the germline V gene. V dropped 1 base and J dropped 3 bases, with 7 bases sitting between them. CDR3 length: 13 residues. In DNA form, the CDR3 reads TGTGCCAGCAGCTTAGTAGCGATCTACGAGCAGTACTTC. Amino acid sequence: CASSLVAIYEQYF.

This clone was seen a few times. This chain uses TRBV9 with TRBJ2-7; tentatively, D is TRBD2 (5 bases). V lost 4 bases to trimming and J lost 6 bases, with 17 bases between them. This CDR3 spans 14 amino acids. CDR1 is SGDLS and CDR2 is YYNGEE in the germline V gene. The CDR3, as DNA: TGTGCCAGCAGCTTAACAGCGGCCCGGGTCGAGCAGTACTTC. It yields the protein CASSLTAARVEQYF. The full variable domain, rest sourced from reference TRBV9 and TRBJ2-7, is DSGVTQTPKHLITATGQRVTLRCSPRSGDLSVYWYQQSLDQGLQFLIQYYNGEERAKGNILERFSAQQFPDLHSELNLSSLELGDSALYFCASSLTAARVEQYFGPGTRLTVT.

The chain recombines TRBV7-2 with TRBJ2-3, with a possible D match to TRBD2 (5 bases). Germline V gene lookup returns CDR1 SGHTA and CDR2 FQGNSA. V was cut by 5 bases and J by 2 bases, with 14 bases left in between. The CDR3 has 15 residues. The CDR3 region is CASSPRTRNTDTQYF. Here the CDR3 DNA reads TGTGCCAGCAGCCCAAGGACTCGCAACACAGATACGCAGTATTTT.

This clone was found once. J is TRBJ1-2 and V is TRBV29-1; 10 nucleotides line up with TRBD1. Germline CDR1 SQVTM, CDR2 ANQGSEA. The CDR3 is 15 residues long. Trimming removed 1 base from V and 5 bases from J; junction bases left unmatched: 7. In DNA, the CDR3 is TGCAGCGTTGAAGCCTGGACAGGGGGGAGGTATGGCTACACCTTC. Encoded protein: CSVEAWTGGRYGYTF.

The chain carries TRBV5-1 and TRBJ2-7; D possibly corresponds to TRBD2 (6 bases). The CDR3 loop spans 13 amino acids. The V end was cut by 4 bases, the J end by 1 base, with 9 bases between. CDR1 and CDR2 from the germline V gene are SGHRS and YFSETQ. In DNA form, the CDR3 reads TGCGCCAGCAGCCCCCGGGAGTCCTACGAGCAGTACTTC. Residues: CASSPRESYEQYF.

This sequence joins TRBV11-3 and TRBJ2-7, with 10 bases lining up with TRBD2. The trim removed 5 bases at V and 0 bases at J, leaving 4 bases unmatched. CDR3 length equals 15 residues. Germline CDR1 reads SGHNT; CDR2 reads YENEEA. CDR3 in amino acids: CASSQGLAYSYEQYF. CDR3 DNA: TGTGCCAGCAGCCAGGGACTAGCGTACTCCTACGAGCAGTACTTC. Filled out from reference TRBV11-3 and TRBJ2-7, the complete variable domain reads EAGVVQSPRYKIIEKKQPVAFWCNPISGHNTLYWYLQNLGQGPELLIRYENEEAVDDSQLPKDRFSAERLKGVDSTLKIQPAELGDSAVYLCASSQGLAYSYEQYFGPGTRLTVT.

This clone was counted only a few times. The chain carries TRBV5-6 and TRBJ2-7; D is ambiguous. Germline V gene lookup returns CDR1 SGHDT and CDR2 YYEEEE. V was clipped by 2 bases and J by 2 bases, with 11 bases between them. There are 14 residues in the CDR3. In DNA, the CDR3 is TGTGCCAGCAGCTTTGGCAGTGGTACCTACGAGCAGTACTTC. Its protein is CASSFGSGTYEQYF.

The rearrangement joins TRBV5-1 to TRBJ1-2, with 10 bases aligning to TRBD1. Germline CDR1 is SGHRS and CDR2 is YFSETQ. With 4 bases clipped from V and 8 bases from J, the junction kept 14 bases outside the gene matches. The CDR3 spans 16 residues. The CDR3 coding sequence is TGCGCCAGCAGCCCCTTACCCCAGACAGGGGGCAAGGGCTACACCTTC. Encoded protein: CASSPLPQTGGKGYTF. Complete variable domain (other parts from reference TRBV5-1 and TRBJ1-2): KAGVTQTPRYLIKTRGQQVTLSCSPISGHRSVSWYQQTPGQGLQFLFEYFSETQRNKGNFPGRFSGRQFSNSRSEMNVSTLELGDSALYLCASSPLPQTGGKGYTFGSGTRLTVV.

This chain links TRBV19 with TRBJ2-7, with TRBD2 matching 8 bases. Germline loops: CDR1 LNHDA, CDR2 SQIVND (reference sequence). The CDR3 runs to 15 residues. The V and J ends lost 3 bases and 2 bases, in that order; junction bases with no gene match: 6. The CDR3 nucleotides read TGTGCCAGTAGTATCCAGGGTAGCGGGACCTACGAGCAGTACTTC. Encoded protein: CASSIQGSGTYEQYF. Full variable domain (missing parts from reference TRBV19 and TRBJ2-7): DGGITQSPKYLFRKEGQNVTLSCEQNLNHDAMYWYRQDPGQGLRLIYYSQIVNDFQKGDIAEGYSVSREKKESFPLTVTSAQKNPTAFYLCASSIQGSGTYEQYFGPGTRLTVT.

This clone showed up just a few times. The V and J genes are TRBV29-1 and TRBJ1-2, with D uncertain. Germline V CDR1 and CDR2: SQVTM, ANQGSEA. V lost 5 bases to trimming and J lost 7 bases, with 14 bases between them. The CDR3 is 12 residues long. CDR3 amino acids: CSVRLASGGYTF. CDR3 coding DNA: TGCAGCGTTAGGTTGGCTTCAGGTGGCTACACCTTC.